The 28 T cell receptor beta chains given below trace back to one sample, sequenced in a study of cytomegalovirus exposure and HLA in healthy donors. The primer mix had 60 Vbeta and 13 Jbeta primers. Generated by immunoSEQ multiplex PCR, the TCRdb table keeps only in-frame clones and is missing some. Altogether approximately 55,000 clones are present, around 82% being singletons, with the ten largest covering 2% to 2.5%. Material for sequencing was PBMCs. These receptors were taken from a boy aged 10-17 years in good health and CMV-seropositive.

The V call is TRBV11-3, the J call TRBJ2-7, with D maybe TRBD1 (6 bases). CDR1 and CDR2 from the germline V gene are SGHNT and YENEEA. The CDR3 sequence is 15 residues long. Trimming stripped 2 bases from V and 0 bases from J, with 11 bases between. CDR3 protein: CASSLSRDNSYEQYF. Written as DNA, the CDR3 is TGTGCCAGCAGCTTATCCCGGGACAACTCCTACGAGCAGTACTTC.

This chain connects TRBV5-4 to TRBJ2-5; the match to TRBD1 covers 8 bases. With V trimmed by 4 bases and J by 0 bases, 2 bases remained unmatched. The CDR3 runs 14 residues. Germline V lookup: CDR1 SGHNT, CDR2 YYREEE (reference sequence). This CDR3 reads CASSATGDQETQYF. The CDR3 DNA sequence: TGTGCCAGCAGCGCGACAGGGGACCAAGAGACCCAGTACTTC.

About this clone: A read error may produce the germline difference seen at one junction end. The chain uses TRBV4-1 and TRBJ1-1, with 7 bases lining up with TRBD1. Germline assignment: CDR1 MGHRA and CDR2 YSYEKL. The length of the CDR3 is 15 residues. As DNA, the CDR3 is TGCGCCGGCAGCCAAGGAGCCCCGGGACAGAGTACAGCTTTCTTT. Translating it yields CAGSQGAPGQSTAFF.

The chain employs TRBV7-9 and TRBJ2-7, with D possibly matching TRBD2 (5 bases). Germline CDR1 is SEHNR and CDR2 is FQNEAQ (reference sequence). The CDR3 covers 12 residues. V was clipped by 2 bases and J by 4 bases, with 6 bases between them. For the CDR3, the DNA is TGTGCCAGCAGCTTACGGGGATACGAGCAGTACTTC. Encoded protein: CASSLRGYEQYF.

CDR3 amino acids: CASSYDNSNTEAFF. The CDR3 DNA reads as TGTGCCAGCAGTTACGATAACTCCAACACTGAAGCTTTCTTT. This chain connects TRBV6-5 to TRBJ1-1, with unresolved D. The CDR3 contains 14 residues. With 2 bases removed from V and 2 bases from J, the gap between germline ends came to 9 bases. Germline V gene data show CDR1 as MNHEY and CDR2 as SVGAGI.

Comment on this clone: This likely comes from a read error, as the CDR3 has no conserved phenylalanine or tryptophan at its end. The DNA is left out, because the CDR3 cannot be placed on it with certainty; the CDR3 is given as TCRdb lists it. The V gene is TRBV5-8, the J gene TRBJ1-2; the DNA was not used to check the table's D call, TRBD1. The CDR3 numbers 12 amino acids, ends counted. Germline lookup yields CDR1 SGHTS and CDR2 YDEGEE. The CDR3 spells CASSFAQSIPSS.

This rearrangement joins TRBV6-1 to TRBJ1-1; tentative D call: TRBD1 (5 bases). The germline V gene encodes CDR1 MNHNS and CDR2 SASEGT. V lost 2 bases and J lost 3, with 16 bases in between. The CDR3 totals 16 residues. The CDR3 coding sequence is TGTGCCAGCAGTGAACGCGACGGGCAGGGTGACACTGAAGCTTTCTTT. Translation gives CASSERDGQGDTEAFF.

V gene TRBV5-6 combines with J gene TRBJ1-5; unclear D gene. The CDR3 has 13 residues. Trimming removed 0 bases at V and 4 bases at J, with 5 bases between. Germline loops: CDR1 SGHDT, CDR2 YYEEEE. The CDR3 nucleotides are TGTGCCAGCAGCTTGGGAGAGAATCAGCCCCAGCATTTT. Protein product: CASSLGENQPQHF.

The table lists this clone with a few counts. The V gene is TRBV14, the J gene TRBJ1-5; 7 bases map to TRBD1. Germline CDR1 SGHDN, CDR2 FVKESK. The CDR3 has 13 amino acids. V lost 8 bases to trimming and J lost 2 bases; unmatched junction nucleotides: 3. The CDR3 coding sequence is TGTGCCAGCTCCAGGGGGGGCAATCAGCCCCAGCATTTT. Translation: CASSRGGNQPQHF. The whole variable domain, filled in from reference TRBV14 and TRBJ1-5, reads EAGVTQFPSHSVIEKGQTVTLRCDPISGHDNLYWYRRVMGKEIKFLLHFVKESKQDESGMPNNRFLAERTGGTYSTLKVQPAELEDSGVYFCASSRGGNQPQHFGDGTRLSIL.

The CDR3 region is CASSSGGNEQFF. Here the CDR3 DNA reads TGTGCCAGCAGCTCAGGAGGTAATGAGCAGTTCTTC. V is TRBV5-4 and J is TRBJ2-1; possible D gene TRBD2, 5 bases. The CDR3 loop spans 12 amino acids. V lost 3 bases and J 7 bases, leaving 8 bases between the germline ends. Germline-derived CDR1 and CDR2 are SGHNT and YYREEE (reference sequence).

The chain is built from TRBV2 and TRBJ1-1; no firm D call. This CDR3 region has 13 residues. The germline V and J ends were trimmed by 6 bases and 1 base, with 9 bases remaining between them. Germline CDR1 reads SNHLY; CDR2 reads FYNNEI. CDR3: CASRKQPNTEAFF. The CDR3 region has the DNA TGTGCCAGCAGGAAACAACCGAACACTGAAGCTTTCTTT.

This rearrangement joins TRBV14 to TRBJ2-4; D is perhaps TRBD2 (5 bases). The length of the CDR3 is 16 residues. Germline CDR1 SGHDN, CDR2 FVKESK. Trimming removed 4 bases at V and 0 bases at J, with 13 bases between. This CDR3 is CASSLRLIIAKNIQYF. The CDR3, as DNA: TGTGCCAGCAGCCTGAGACTAATTATAGCCAAAAACATTCAGTACTTC.

This chain links TRBV7-9 with TRBJ2-2, with 8 bases aligning to TRBD2. V shed 4 bases and J 4 bases; nucleotides not matched to a gene: 14. Per the germline V gene, CDR1 is SEHNR and CDR2 is FQNEAQ (reference sequence). The CDR3 consists of 18 residues. This chain's CDR3 is CASSSPGSGGGLTGELFF. Here the CDR3 DNA reads TGTGCCAGCAGCTCGCCGGGTTCGGGGGGGGGCCTCACCGGGGAGCTGTTTTTT. The variable domain in full, with the rest retrieved from reference TRBV7-9 and TRBJ2-2, is DTGVSQNPRHKITKRGQNVTFRCDPISEHNRLYWYRQTLGQGPEFLTYFQNEAQLEKSRLLSDRFSAERPKGSFSTLEIQRTEQGDSAMYLCASSSPGSGGGLTGELFFGEGSRLTVL.

The J gene is TRBJ1-3, the V gene TRBV5-6; D possibly corresponds to TRBD1 (6 bases). The CDR3 length is 14 residues. The germline V gene encodes CDR1 SGHDT and CDR2 YYEEEE. V lost 0 bases, J lost 2 bases, and 6 bases lay in between. For the CDR3, the DNA is TGTGCCAGCAGCTTGGCAGGGGCTGGAAACACCATATATTTT. Its translation is CASSLAGAGNTIYF.

The rearrangement uses TRBV5-3 and TRBJ2-3, with TRBD2 matching 7 bases. TRBV5-3 falls under the ORF class, with uncertain function. The CDR3 is 15 amino acids. The junction had 6 bases not matched to a gene; V was cut back by 4 bases and J by 1 base. The CDR3 DNA reads TGTGCCAGAAGCGCTCTAGCGGCAGGCACAGATACGCAGTATTTT. As protein: CARSALAAGTDTQYF.

The chain employs TRBV6-1 and TRBJ2-5; TRBD2 agrees at 12 bases. The germline V gene encodes CDR1 MNHNS and CDR2 SASEGT. V shed 3 bases and J 5 bases; nucleotides not matched to a gene: 4. The CDR3 extends over 15 amino acids. The CDR3 here is CASSELAGGPETQYF. The CDR3 DNA sequence: TGTGCCAGCAGTGAGCTAGCGGGGGGGCCGGAGACCCAGTACTTC.

The chain uses TRBV9 and TRBJ2-6; 7 bases fit TRBD1. V was pared by 3 bases and J by 1 base, with 10 bases of the junction left unmatched. This CDR3 has 18 amino acids. CDR1 is SGDLS, CDR2 YYNGEE, per germline. Here the CDR3 reads CASSGGGQEPSGANVLTF. The DNA for the CDR3 is TGTGCCAGCAGCGGAGGCGGACAGGAGCCGTCTGGGGCCAACGTCCTGACTTTC.

Regarding this clone: Without the conserved terminal phenylalanine or tryptophan, this CDR3 likely stems from a read error. The DNA is left out, because the CDR3 cannot be placed on it with certainty; the CDR3 is given as TCRdb lists it. This chain links TRBV21-1 with TRBJ2-3; the D segment call TRBD2 is taken from the table without a DNA check. TRBV21-1 is a recognized pseudogene. The length of the CDR3 is 10 amino acids, counting both ends. The CDR3 loop reads CASNLRGRME.

This clone showed up just once. The chain joins TRBV18 to TRBJ2-1; D is possibly TRBD1 (5 bases). The CDR3 length is 13 residues. The germline V gene has CDR1 KGHSH and CDR2 LQKENI. Trimming took off 3 bases at V and 9 bases at J, with 12 bases between the two ends. The CDR3 region is CASSPRQGGEQFF. Written as DNA, the CDR3 is TGTGCCAGCTCACCGAGGCAGGGTGGTGAGCAGTTCTTC.

This clone appeared a single time. The chain has TRBV7-3 and TRBJ2-3; 14 nucleotides agree with TRBD2. Germline CDR1 SGHTA, CDR2 FQGTGA. This CDR3 region has 18 residues. V lost 3 bases to trimming and J lost 0 bases; unmatched junction nucleotides: 5. CDR3 residues: CASSLYGTSGGSTDTQYF. DNA for the CDR3: TGTGCCAGCAGCTTGTATGGGACTAGCGGGGGTAGCACAGATACGCAGTATTTT.

This rearrangement joins TRBV13 to TRBJ1-2; weak D call: TRBD1 (6 bases). CDR1 and CDR2 from the germline V gene are PRHDT and FYEKMQ (reference sequence). V was clipped by 5 bases and J by 5 bases, with 12 bases between them. CDR3 size: 13 residues. CDR3 protein: CASSRGGQYGYTF. CDR3 in DNA: TGTGCCAGCAGCCGTGGGGGCCAGTATGGCTACACCTTC.

V and J are TRBV7-8 and TRBJ1-3; D is unclear. With 5 bases removed from V and 4 bases from J, the gap between germline ends came to 12 bases. CDR1 is SGHVS, CDR2 FQNEAQ, per germline. The CDR3 totals 14 residues. The CDR3 protein is CASSPARLGNTIYF. CDR3 coding DNA: TGTGCCAGCAGCCCGGCTCGACTCGGAAACACCATATATTTT.

The rearrangement uses TRBV29-1 and TRBJ2-5; D may be TRBD1 (6 bases). The V and J ends lost 4 bases and 2 bases respectively, with 11 bases between them. The CDR3 is 13 amino acids. Germline V lookup: CDR1 SQVTM, CDR2 ANQGSEA. This chain's CDR3 is CSVGWGLQETQYF. The DNA for the CDR3 is TGCAGCGTTGGATGGGGGCTACAAGAGACCCAGTACTTC.

The gene calls are TRBV19 and TRBJ1-6; 9 nucleotides agree with TRBD1. The V gene's germline CDR1 is LNHDA and CDR2 SQIVND (reference sequence). Unmatched junction bases numbered 9, after V lost 7 bases and J lost 8 bases. The CDR3 runs 15 residues. Here the CDR3 DNA reads TGTGCCAGTACCTCCATGGGACAGGGTGATTCACCCCTCCACTTT. Protein: CASTSMGQGDSPLHF.

V and J are TRBV6-1 and TRBJ2-1, with 8 bases lining up with TRBD1. Per the germline V gene, CDR1 is MNHNS and CDR2 is SASEGT. The trim removed 5 bases at V and 6 bases at J, leaving 6 bases unmatched. The CDR3 consists of 14 residues. The CDR3 coding sequence is TGTGCCAGCAGTCCTTGGGACAGGTCCAATGAGCAGTTCTTC. This gives the protein CASSPWDRSNEQFF.

This chain uses TRBV19 with TRBJ1-2; no reliable D call. In germline, CDR1 is LNHDA, CDR2 SQIVND (reference sequence). CDR3 size: 13 residues. The V and J ends lost 10 bases and 4 bases respectively, with 16 bases between them. CDR3 DNA sequence: TGTGCCATCCGGTCCGAGGGAAGCTATGGCTACACCTTC. It specifies CAIRSEGSYGYTF.

The chain employs TRBV5-6 and TRBJ1-1, with 7 nucleotides matching TRBD1. The CDR3 totals 13 residues. Germline-derived CDR1 and CDR2 are SGHDT and YYEEEE. V trimming: 5 bases; J trimming: 8 bases; junction bases outside the gene matches: 9. As DNA, the CDR3 is TGTGCCAGCAGTCCCCTCGGGGACAGAGAAGCTTTCTTT. Translated: CASSPLGDREAFF.

The chain is built from TRBV11-2 and TRBJ2-5, with a tentative D call TRBD1 (6 bases). Trimming pared 7 bases from V and 9 bases from J, leaving 21 bases between. Germline-derived CDR1 and CDR2 are SGHAT and FQNNGV. The CDR3 runs 14 residues. CDR3 in DNA: TGTGCCAGCAAACGGGACACCTCCGGCGAGGCCCAGTACTTC. Its translation is CASKRDTSGEAQYF. Looking up the rest from reference TRBV11-2 and TRBJ2-5 gives the full variable domain: EAGVAQSPRYKIIEKRQSVAFWCNPISGHATLYWYQQILGQGPKLLIQFQNNGVVDDSQLPKDRFSAERLKGVDSTLKIQPAKLEDSAVYLCASKRDTSGEAQYFGPGTRLLVL.